This T cell receptor beta chain comes out of a study of T cells in localized non-small cell lung cancer. Study-wide results and limits: Uninvolved nearby lung showed the greatest T cell clonality, exceeding that found in tumor. Appearance in adjacent lung was seen for a median around 55 of the top 100 tumor clones. Among blood samples, higher T cell density accompanied longer overall survival.

Assay: immunoSEQ multiplex PCR; the TCRdb copy retains only in-frame clones and omits some. This sample carries about 20,000 clones, over 70% of them seen once, and the ten largest clones take about 12%. CDR3 length: 15 residues. CDR1 is KGHSH, CDR2 LQKENI, per germline. Trimming took 1 base from V and 8 from J; bases not matched to a gene: 3. Turning to this clone: Its antigen is undetermined.

The gene calls are TRBV18 and TRBJ2-1, with TRBD2 identical over 12 bases. The source material was PBMCs, sampled before any cancer treatment. The sequence was collected from a man aged 35 to 69 with stage II squamous cell lung carcinoma. The CDR3 loop is CASSPRLAGVDEQFF. The CDR3 DNA reads TGTGCCAGCTCACCACGACTAGCGGGAGTAGATGAGCAGTTCTTC. The variable domain in full, with the rest retrieved from reference TRBV18 and TRBJ2-1, is NAGVMQNPRHLVRRRGQEARLRCSPMKGHSHVYWYRQLPEEGLKFMVYLQKENIIDESGMPKERFSAEFPKEGPSILRIQQVVRGDSAAYFCASSPRLAGVDEQFFGPGTRLTVL.